The 18 T cell receptor beta chains given below trace back to one sample, sequenced in a study of T cells in Graves' hyperthyroidism and ophthalmopathy. The source material, RNA transcripts, was used to amplify TCR beta CDR3 regions. HTBI primers were employed in a first-round RT-PCR of the TCR CDR3. One entry per CDR3 protein, called by TCRdb with MiXCR from the multiplex PCR reads. The table has 450,000 to 700,000 distinct CDR3 sequences, about 45% seen once. Material: peripheral blood or thyroid tissue (not recorded which). These receptors all come from an adult woman with Graves' disease, either hyperthyroidism or ophthalmopathy (not recorded which).

This clonotype appeared once. The chain combines TRBV2 with TRBJ2-7, with D possibly matching TRBD2 (5 bases). The CDR3 totals 12 residues. Germline CDR1 reads SNHLY; CDR2 reads FYNNEI. V lost 4 bases and J 12 bases, leaving 16 bases between the germline ends. The CDR3: CASSAPDYQWYF. In DNA, the CDR3 is TGTGCCAGCAGTGCTCCCGACTATCAATGGTACTTC.

This clonotype has a handful of counts. This chain uses TRBV3-1 with TRBJ1-2, with a tentative D call TRBD1 (6 bases). The germline V and J ends were trimmed by 1 base and 4 bases, with 7 bases remaining between them. This CDR3 is built from 13 residues. Per the germline V gene, CDR1 is LGHDT and CDR2 is YNNKEL (reference sequence). The CDR3 spells CASSQGRGYGYTF. The CDR3 nucleotides are TGTGCCAGCAGCCAAGGCAGGGGCTATGGCTACACCTTC.

This clonotype appeared many times. The rearrangement joins TRBV5-1 to TRBJ1-2; D unresolved. Trimming removed 2 bases at V and 1 base at J, with 12 bases between. CDR1 and CDR2 from the germline V gene are SGHRS and YFSETQ. The CDR3 runs 15 residues. The CDR3 DNA sequence: TGCGCCAGCAGCTTCGGGCAGCCGATTAACTATGGCTACACCTTC. This gives the protein CASSFGQPINYGYTF.

This clonotype has more than one count but fewer than ten. This chain uses TRBV9 with TRBJ2-5; perhaps D is TRBD1 or TRBD2 (5 bases each). Per germline, CDR1 SGDLS and CDR2 YYNGEE. Trimming removed 5 bases from V and 3 bases from J, with 17 bases in between. The CDR3 has 15 residues. The CDR3 DNA reads TGTGCCAGCAGTTTAGGCCAGGGAGTAAAAGAGACCCAGTACTTC. Protein product: CASSLGQGVKETQYF.

V gene TRBV2 combines with J gene TRBJ2-5, with D maybe TRBD1 (6 bases). Germline assignment: CDR1 SNHLY and CDR2 FYNNEI. Trimming shortened V by 4 bases and J by 9 bases, and 12 bases separated the two germline ends. The CDR3 consists of 12 residues. The CDR3 DNA is TGTGCCAGCAGTGGGGACAATCAGCCCCAGTACTTC. It codes for CASSGDNQPQYF. The full variable domain, with the rest looked up from reference TRBV2 and TRBJ2-5, is EPEVTQTPSHQVTQMGQEVILRCVPISNHLYFYWYRQILGQKVEFLVSFYNNEISEKSEIFDDQFSVERPDGSNFTLKIRSTKLEDSAMYFCASSGDNQPQYFGPGTRLLVL.

J is TRBJ2-2 and V is TRBV7-3; tentatively, D is TRBD2 (6 bases). Germline CDR1 and CDR2: SGHTA and FQGTGA. Trimming shortened V by 5 bases and J by 6 bases, and 10 bases separated the two germline ends. The CDR3 consists of 13 residues. CDR3 amino acids: CASSQLAAGELFF. The CDR3 DNA reads TGTGCCAGCAGCCAACTAGCTGCCGGGGAGCTGTTTTTT. The full variable domain, rest sourced from reference TRBV7-3 and TRBJ2-2, is GAGVSQTPSNKVTEKGKYVELRCDPISGHTALYWYRQSLGQGPEFLIYFQGTGAADDSGLPNDRFFAVRPEGSVSTLKIQRTERGDSAVYLCASSQLAAGELFFGEGSRLTVL.

This clonotype was detected ten times or more. The chain links TRBV7-2 to TRBJ2-7, with 7 bases lining up with TRBD1. CDR1 and CDR2 from the germline V gene are SGHTA and FQGNSA. CDR3 length: 14 residues. V lost 3 bases to trimming and J lost 3 bases; unmatched junction nucleotides: 5. The chain's CDR3 is CASSFRTGYYEQYF. The CDR3, as DNA: TGTGCCAGCAGCTTTCGGACAGGTTACTACGAGCAGTACTTC.

This clonotype was counted only a few times. The V and J genes are TRBV2 and TRBJ2-5, with D possibly being TRBD2 (6 bases). The germline V and J ends were trimmed by 6 bases and 3 bases, with 11 bases remaining between them. There are 13 residues in the CDR3. Germline CDR1 SNHLY, CDR2 FYNNEI. Written as DNA, the CDR3 is TGTGCCAGCAGGGGTAGCGGAAAAGAGACCCAGTACTTC. This sequence encodes CASRGSGKETQYF. The full variable domain, its missing parts supplied by reference TRBV2 and TRBJ2-5, is EPEVTQTPSHQVTQMGQEVILRCVPISNHLYFYWYRQILGQKVEFLVSFYNNEISEKSEIFDDQFSVERPDGSNFTLKIRSTKLEDSAMYFCASRGSGKETQYFGPGTRLLVL.

The V call is TRBV29-1, the J call TRBJ1-2; possible D gene TRBD1, 5 bases. Germline V gene data show CDR1 as SQVTM and CDR2 as ANQGSEA. This CDR3 has 13 amino acids. Trimming took 4 bases from V and 3 from J, leaving 12 bases between them. The CDR3, as DNA: TGCAGCGTTGCGAGCGGGGGGGACTATGGCTACACCTTC. Amino acid sequence: CSVASGGDYGYTF.

V and J are TRBV10-2 and TRBJ2-7; D possibly corresponds to TRBD1 (5 bases). Trimming removed 2 bases from V and 3 bases from J, with 14 bases in between. The germline CDR1 and CDR2 sequences are WSHSY and SAAADI. This CDR3 spans 15 amino acids. The CDR3 reads CASSEKQPGYYEQYF. The DNA of the CDR3 is TGCGCCAGCAGTGAGAAACAGCCAGGGTACTACGAGCAGTACTTC.

A few counts support this clonotype. V is TRBV29-1 and J is TRBJ1-1, with a possible D match to TRBD1 (6 bases). CDR1 SQVTM and CDR2 ANQGSEA come from the germline V gene. This CDR3 spans 16 amino acids. Trimming stripped 5 bases from V and 1 base from J, with 20 bases between. CDR3 DNA: TGCAGCGTTAGAACAGGGCCCCCAGGTGGGAACACTGAAGCTTTCTTT. Amino acids: CSVRTGPPGGNTEAFF.

The sample holds many counts of this clonotype. The V and J genes are TRBV6-1 and TRBJ2-3, with 8 bases aligning to TRBD2. Germline lookup yields CDR1 MNHNS and CDR2 SASEGT. The V gene end was trimmed by 1 base and the J gene end by 6 bases; junction bases not matched to a gene: 9. The CDR3 runs 16 residues. The CDR3 region is CASSEVSGSNADTQYF. The CDR3 coding sequence is TGTGCCAGCAGTGAAGTGAGCGGGAGTAATGCGGATACGCAGTATTTT.

This clonotype was detected ten times or more. The CDR3 nucleotides are TGTGCCAGCAGCGTAGCACCAAGGGGGGCTAACACCGGGGAGCTGTTTTTT. Amino acids: CASSVAPRGANTGELFF. The chain links TRBV9 to TRBJ2-2, with D perhaps assigned TRBD1 or TRBD2 (6 bases each). Per the germline V gene, CDR1 is SGDLS and CDR2 is YYNGEE. The CDR3 contains 17 residues. Trimming stripped 0 bases from V and 2 bases from J, with 14 bases between. The variable domain in full, with the rest retrieved from reference TRBV9 and TRBJ2-2, is DSGVTQTPKHLITATGQRVTLRCSPRSGDLSVYWYQQSLDQGLQFLIQYYNGEERAKGNILERFSAQQFPDLHSELNLSSLELGDSALYFCASSVAPRGANTGELFFGEGSRLTVL.

This clonotype appeared once. V is TRBV29-1 and J is TRBJ2-5, with a possible D match to TRBD2 (6 bases). This CDR3 is built from 16 residues. The germline V and J ends were trimmed by 3 bases and 4 bases, with 21 bases remaining between them. Germline lookup yields CDR1 SQVTM and CDR2 ANQGSEA. CDR3 in amino acids: CSVEGGSDHRAETQYF. In DNA form, the CDR3 reads TGCAGCGTTGAGGGGGGTAGTGATCACCGGGCAGAGACCCAGTACTTC.

The table lists this clonotype with many counts. The chain has TRBV7-9 and TRBJ1-4, with D perhaps TRBD1 (5 bases). CDR1 SEHNR and CDR2 FQNEAQ come from the germline V gene (reference sequence). The length of the CDR3 is 17 residues. Trimming pared 7 bases from V and 4 bases from J, leaving 22 bases between. The CDR3 coding sequence is TGTGCCAGCACCCCTCGAGGGGCGAGACCGGATAATGAAAAACTGTTTTTT. The encoded protein is CASTPRGARPDNEKLFF.

The chain recombines TRBV5-1 with TRBJ2-5, with TRBD1 identical over 9 bases. Germline CDR1 reads SGHRS; CDR2 reads YFSETQ. This CDR3 is built from 15 residues. V shed 4 bases, J shed 5 bases, and the junction held 9 bases outside the gene matches. CDR3 sequence reads: CASSPGTGFGETQYF. The CDR3 DNA sequence: TGCGCCAGCAGCCCCGGGACAGGGTTTGGCGAGACCCAGTACTTC.

The gene calls are TRBV5-1 and TRBJ2-7; 7 bases are shared with TRBD1. Trimming cost V 4 bases and J 3 bases; bases outside gene matches: 7. Germline loops: CDR1 SGHRS, CDR2 YFSETQ. The CDR3 has 14 residues. CDR3 bases: TGCGCCAGCAGCCTTGGCAGGGGGTTCTACGAGCAGTACTTC. Protein sequence: CASSLGRGFYEQYF. Using reference TRBV5-1 and TRBJ2-7 for the parts outside the CDR3, the full variable domain is KAGVTQTPRYLIKTRGQQVTLSCSPISGHRSVSWYQQTPGQGLQFLFEYFSETQRNKGNFPGRFSGRQFSNSRSEMNVSTLELGDSALYLCASSLGRGFYEQYFGPGTRLTVT.

Turning to this clonotype: This clone may be a read error of a much larger clone one base away. V gene TRBV12-3 or TRBV12-4 combines with J gene TRBJ1-2; D is unclear. This CDR3 has 13 amino acids. V was cut by 5 bases and J by 7 bases, with 14 bases left in between. Here the CDR3 DNA reads TGTGCCAGCAGTCTCCGGGGAGCGAGTGGCTACACCTTC. The encoded protein is CASSLRGASGYTF.